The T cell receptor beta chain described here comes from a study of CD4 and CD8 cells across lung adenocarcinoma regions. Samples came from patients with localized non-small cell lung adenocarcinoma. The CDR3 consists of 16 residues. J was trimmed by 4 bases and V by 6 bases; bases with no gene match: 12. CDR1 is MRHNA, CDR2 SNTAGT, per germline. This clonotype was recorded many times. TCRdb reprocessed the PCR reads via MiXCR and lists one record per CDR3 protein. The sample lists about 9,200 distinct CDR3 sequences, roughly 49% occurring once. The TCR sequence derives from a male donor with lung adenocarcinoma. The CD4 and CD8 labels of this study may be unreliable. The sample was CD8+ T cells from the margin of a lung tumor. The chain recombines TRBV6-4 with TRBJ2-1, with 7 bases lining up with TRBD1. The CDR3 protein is CASSKVGTVPYNEQFF. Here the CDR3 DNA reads TGTGCCAGCAGCAAAGTTGGGACAGTCCCTTACAATGAGCAGTTCTTC.